One sample yielded the 18 T cell receptor beta chains listed below, sequenced in a study of T cells in Graves' hyperthyroidism and ophthalmopathy. There were TCR beta CDR3 regions amplified from RNA transcripts. First-round RT-PCR with HTBI primers amplified the TCR CDR3 region. MiXCR was run by TCRdb on the multiplex PCR reads, yielding one entry per CDR3 protein. The table lists approximately 720,000 distinct CDR3 sequences, 15% to 20% of them singletons. The specimen was blood. The receptor set was obtained from a woman between 50 and 59 years old with Graves' hyperthyroidism that later progressed to Graves' ophthalmopathy.

This clonotype was seen at least ten times. The J gene is TRBJ2-1, the V gene TRBV7-2; 7 bases fit TRBD2. Germline values: CDR1 SGHTA, CDR2 FQGNSA. The CDR3 runs to 15 residues. V lost 3 bases to trimming and J lost 7 bases; unmatched junction nucleotides: 9. This chain's CDR3 is CASSFGAQRGNEQFF. DNA for the CDR3: TGTGCCAGCAGCTTTGGCGCCCAGCGGGGTAATGAGCAGTTCTTC.

This rearrangement joins TRBV29-1 to TRBJ2-5; a weak D match, TRBD1 (6 bases). Trimming removed 7 bases at V and 1 base at J, with 10 bases between. The CDR3 loop spans 12 amino acids. Germline loops: CDR1 SQVTM, CDR2 ANQGSEA. Here the CDR3 DNA reads TGCAGCGCACAGGGATTCCAAGAGACCCAGTACTTC. It codes for CSAQGFQETQYF.

The chain employs TRBV15 and TRBJ1-2, with unresolved D. The germline V gene has CDR1 LNHNV and CDR2 YYDKDF (reference sequence). This CDR3 region has 14 residues. V was clipped by 3 bases and J by 3 bases, with 11 bases between them. The CDR3 region is CATSSEGGHYGYTF. CDR3 sequence (DNA): TGTGCCACCAGCAGTGAGGGCGGGCACTATGGCTACACCTTC.

The table lists this clonotype with a few counts. The rearrangement joins TRBV3-1 to TRBJ2-1, with D maybe TRBD2 (6 bases). V was trimmed by 3 bases and J by 1 base, leaving 10 bases between them. This CDR3 region has 15 residues. Germline lookup yields CDR1 LGHDT and CDR2 YNNKEL (reference sequence). CDR3 region: CASSQGAGSYNEQFF. Written as DNA, the CDR3 is TGTGCCAGCAGCCAGGGTGCGGGATCCTACAATGAGCAGTTCTTC.

This sequence joins TRBV19 and TRBJ1-1, with D unresolved. Trimming took off 6 bases at V and 1 base at J, with 15 bases between the two ends. The CDR3 has 15 amino acids. CDR1 and CDR2 (germline): LNHDA, SQIVND (reference sequence). In DNA form, the CDR3 reads TGTGCCAGTAGCCTTACCCCGACGGGGAACACTGAAGCTTTCTTT. Translated: CASSLTPTGNTEAFF. Supplemented by reference TRBV19 and TRBJ1-1, the full variable domain reads DGGITQSPKYLFRKEGQNVTLSCEQNLNHDAMYWYRQDPGQGLRLIYYSQIVNDFQKGDIAEGYSVSREKKESFPLTVTSAQKNPTAFYLCASSLTPTGNTEAFFGQGTRLTVV.

This clonotype was counted between two and nine times. This rearrangement joins TRBV18 to TRBJ1-1, with 12 positions matching TRBD1. V was clipped by 3 bases and J by 1 base; unmatched bases: 9. Germline V gene lookup returns CDR1 KGHSH and CDR2 LQKENI. CDR3 length: 18 amino acids. The CDR3 sequence is CASSPTGTGGFANTEAFF. CDR3 bases: TGTGCCAGCTCACCTACCGGGACAGGGGGCTTTGCGAACACTGAAGCTTTCTTT.

This clonotype was picked up many times. The chain combines TRBV14 with TRBJ2-5; TRBD1 matches 8 bases. V shed 0 bases and J 5 bases; nucleotides not matched to a gene: 5. The germline CDR1 and CDR2 sequences are SGHDN and FVKESK. The CDR3 contains 15 residues. The CDR3 region has the DNA TGTGCCAGCAGCCAAGAGTACAGGGGGACGGAGACCCAGTACTTC. It specifies CASSQEYRGTETQYF.

This clonotype was detected ten times or more. The chain uses TRBV3-1 and TRBJ2-1; unclear D gene. V lost 0 bases and J lost 3, with 6 bases in between. Germline-derived CDR1 and CDR2 are LGHDT and YNNKEL (reference sequence). This CDR3 contains 14 residues. This chain's CDR3 is CASSQDSSYNEQFF. The CDR3 region has the DNA TGTGCCAGCAGCCAAGATAGCAGCTACAATGAGCAGTTCTTC.

Many counts were recorded for this clonotype. In DNA form, the CDR3 reads TGTGCCAGCAGCGTAGGGACAGGGGCCCGAAACACTGAAGCTTTCTTT. Residues: CASSVGTGARNTEAFF. The genes are TRBV9 and TRBJ1-1; the match to TRBD1 covers 9 bases. Germline V gives CDR1 SGDLS, CDR2 YYNGEE. The V segment lost 0 bases and the J segment 2 bases; nucleotides outside the gene matches: 5. The CDR3 has 16 amino acids.

The chain joins TRBV19 to TRBJ1-1, with TRBD1 identical over 9 bases. CDR3 length: 15 amino acids. The germline V gene encodes CDR1 LNHDA and CDR2 SQIVND (reference sequence). V lost 7 bases and J lost 1; bases outside the gene matches: 7. CDR3 amino acids: CASITGGSGNTEAFF. CDR3 DNA: TGTGCCAGTATAACAGGGGGCAGTGGGAACACTGAAGCTTTCTTT.

This clonotype showed up many times. The chain couples TRBV6-1 to TRBJ1-5; 8 bases fit TRBD1. The CDR3 sequence is 16 residues long. Germline lookup yields CDR1 MNHNS and CDR2 SASEGT. Trimming removed 3 bases from V and 4 bases from J; junction bases left unmatched: 8. CDR3 region: CASSDRDRTLNQPQHF. The CDR3 coding sequence is TGTGCCAGCAGTGACCGGGACAGGACACTTAATCAGCCCCAGCATTTT.

The chain employs TRBV11-2 and TRBJ2-5; maybe TRBD1 (6 bases). The CDR3 contains 16 residues. V was pared by 5 bases and J by 1 base, with 17 bases between. Germline CDR1 SGHAT, CDR2 FQNNGV. CDR3 region: CASSNNRDNLQETQYF. CDR3 bases: TGTGCCAGCAGCAACAACCGGGACAACCTCCAAGAGACCCAGTACTTC.

This clonotype has a count of ten or more. The chain carries TRBV11-2 and TRBJ2-2; TRBD1 might be the D (7 bases). The V and J ends lost 2 bases and 3 bases respectively, with 13 bases between them. From germline, CDR1 is SGHAT and CDR2 FQNNGV. The CDR3 has 16 amino acids. CDR3 nucleotides: TGTGCCAGCAGCTTATCAGGGGGGCTGGACACCGGGGAGCTGTTTTTT. Protein sequence: CASSLSGGLDTGELFF.

This clonotype occurred many times. The CDR3 spells CATGLGAGNTIYF. CDR3 bases: TGTGCCACAGGCCTCGGCGCGGGAAACACCATATATTTT. This chain links TRBV12-3 or TRBV12-4 with TRBJ1-3; no clear D gene. V was shortened by 10 bases and J by 4 bases, with 14 bases between the two germline ends. This CDR3 contains 13 residues.

The V gene is TRBV19, the J gene TRBJ1-1; tentatively, D is TRBD1 (6 bases). Trimming removed 1 base at V and 3 bases at J, with 9 bases between. This CDR3 is built from 14 residues. Germline-derived CDR1 and CDR2 are LNHDA and SQIVND (reference sequence). CDR3 sequence: CASSIGQADTEAFF. The CDR3 bases are TGTGCCAGTAGTATAGGACAGGCGGACACTGAAGCTTTCTTT. The full variable domain, in which reference TRBV19 and TRBJ1-1 provide the parts outside the CDR3, is DGGITQSPKYLFRKEGQNVTLSCEQNLNHDAMYWYRQDPGQGLRLIYYSQIVNDFQKGDIAEGYSVSREKKESFPLTVTSAQKNPTAFYLCASSIGQADTEAFFGQGTRLTVV.

This clonotype was counted only a few times. V is TRBV9 and J is TRBJ2-2; maybe TRBD2 (5 bases). Germline V lookup: CDR1 SGDLS, CDR2 YYNGEE. This CDR3 is 16 amino acids long. Deletions cut 0 bases from V and 7 bases from J, with 16 bases between. CDR3 in amino acids: CASSVVPGKEHGELFF. CDR3 DNA sequence: TGTGCCAGCAGCGTAGTCCCGGGGAAGGAGCACGGGGAGCTGTTTTTT.

This clonotype was seen only a few times. J is TRBJ2-7 and V is TRBV4-1; a weak D match, TRBD2 (6 bases). The CDR3 consists of 17 residues. The V end lost 0 bases, the J end lost 4 bases, and 19 bases lay between the germline ends. Looked up from germline, CDR1 is MGHRA and CDR2 is YSYEKL. The CDR3 sequence is CASSQDQDSGQLYEQYF. The CDR3 bases are TGCGCCAGCAGCCAAGATCAGGATAGCGGCCAGTTATACGAGCAGTACTTC.

This clonotype appeared many times. The CDR3 sequence is CASSEGAGNHNEQFF. The CDR3 DNA is TGTGCCAGCAGTGAGGGAGCGGGGAACCACAATGAGCAGTTCTTC. The chain is built from TRBV2 and TRBJ2-1, with 7 bases lining up with TRBD2. This CDR3 comprises 15 residues. V lost 3 bases to trimming and J lost 5 bases; unmatched junction nucleotides: 7. Germline V gene sequence: CDR1 SNHLY, CDR2 FYNNEI.